This TCR beta chain was found in a study of Graves' ophthalmopathy and Graves' hyperthyroidism. Whole-study results and caveats: Appearing in blood as well were most expanded thyroid clonotypes above 0.001 frequency.

This CDR3 spans 17 amino acids. Germline V gene lookup returns CDR1 SGHTA and CDR2 FQGNSA. V shed 5 bases, J shed 5 bases, and the junction held 7 bases outside the gene matches. This clonotype showed up many times. The antigen remains unidentified. Other autoimmune diseases, uncontrolled infections, pregnancy or lactation excluded patients from enrollment. Orbital computed tomography and thyroid ultrasound, along with TRAb, serum thyroxine and clinical symptoms, underpinned diagnosis. PBMCs originated in less than 11 ml of fresh peripheral blood. From RNA, the CDR3 regions of TCR beta chains were amplified and sequenced. RT-PCR in the first round used HTBI primers; a second-round multiplex PCR followed. TCRdb called the multiplex PCR reads again in MiXCR, with one record for every CDR3 protein. Altogether 600,000 to 700,000 distinct CDR3 sequences are present, more than 40% being singletons, with the ten largest covering around 3%.

Input material: peripheral blood. The sequence was obtained from an adult man with Graves' ophthalmopathy. The chain carries TRBV7-2 and TRBJ2-6; 12 positions agree with TRBD1. CDR3 nucleotide sequence: TGTGCCAGCAGCCCTCCCGGGACAGGGGGCAGGGCCAACGTCCTGACTTTC. Translation: CASSPPGTGGRANVLTF.